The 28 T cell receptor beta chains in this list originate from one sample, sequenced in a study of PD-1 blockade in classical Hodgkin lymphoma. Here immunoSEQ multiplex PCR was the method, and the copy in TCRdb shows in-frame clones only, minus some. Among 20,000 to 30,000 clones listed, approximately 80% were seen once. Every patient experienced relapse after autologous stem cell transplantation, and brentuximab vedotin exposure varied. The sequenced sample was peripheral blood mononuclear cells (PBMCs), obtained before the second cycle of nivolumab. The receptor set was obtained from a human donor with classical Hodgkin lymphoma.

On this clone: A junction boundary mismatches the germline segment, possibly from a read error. CDR3 sequence (DNA): TGTGCCAGCAGCCAAGATTTCCCCCCACTCCAAGGGACCCAGTACTTC. This gives the protein CASSQDFPPLQGTQYF. This chain joins TRBV4-2 and TRBJ2-5; unclear D gene. This CDR3 has 16 amino acids. Looked up from germline, CDR1 is LGHNA and CDR2 is YNFKEQ.

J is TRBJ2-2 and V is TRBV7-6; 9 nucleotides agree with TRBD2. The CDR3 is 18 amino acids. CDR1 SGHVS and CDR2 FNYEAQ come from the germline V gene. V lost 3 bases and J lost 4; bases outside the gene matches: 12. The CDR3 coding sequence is TGTGCCAGCAGCTTCGATGCGGGGGGGCGCGGTGGCACCGGGGAGCTGTTTTTT. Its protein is CASSFDAGGRGGTGELFF.

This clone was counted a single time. The CDR3 loop reads CASSLTSGVSSYEQYF. The CDR3 DNA follows: TGCGCCAGCAGCTTGACTAGCGGGGTAAGCTCCTACGAGCAGTACTTC. The chain combines TRBV5-1 with TRBJ2-7, with 10 bases lining up with TRBD2. This CDR3 has 16 amino acids. Germline V lookup: CDR1 SGHRS, CDR2 YFSETQ. After removal of 1 base from V and 0 bases from J, the junction contained 4 bases not matched to a gene.

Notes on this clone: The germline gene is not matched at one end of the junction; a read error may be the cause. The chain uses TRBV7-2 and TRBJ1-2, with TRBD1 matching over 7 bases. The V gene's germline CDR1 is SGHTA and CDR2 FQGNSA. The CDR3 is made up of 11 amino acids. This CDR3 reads CASSFSDRASF. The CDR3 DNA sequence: TGTGCCAGCAGCTTCTCCGACAGGGCAAGTTTC.

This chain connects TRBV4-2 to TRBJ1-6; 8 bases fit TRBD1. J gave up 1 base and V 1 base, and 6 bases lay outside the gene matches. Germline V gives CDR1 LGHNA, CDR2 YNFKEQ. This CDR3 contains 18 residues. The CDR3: CASSQASGGISYNSPLHF. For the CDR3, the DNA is TGTGCCAGCAGCCAAGCTTCAGGGGGCATATCCTATAATTCACCCCTCCACTTT.

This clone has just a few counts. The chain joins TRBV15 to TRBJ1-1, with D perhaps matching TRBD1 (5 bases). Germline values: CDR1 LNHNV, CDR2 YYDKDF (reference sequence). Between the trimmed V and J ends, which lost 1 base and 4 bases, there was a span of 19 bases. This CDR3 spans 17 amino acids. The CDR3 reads CATSRGFGWGTGTEAFF. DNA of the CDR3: TGTGCCACCAGCAGAGGCTTCGGGTGGGGCACGGGCACTGAAGCTTTCTTT.

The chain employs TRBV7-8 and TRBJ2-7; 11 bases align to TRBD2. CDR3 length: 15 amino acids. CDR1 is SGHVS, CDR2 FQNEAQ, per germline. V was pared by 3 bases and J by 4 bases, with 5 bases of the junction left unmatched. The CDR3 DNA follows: TGTGCCAGCAGCTTGGCTAGCGGGGGGCGGTACGAGCAGTACTTC. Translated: CASSLASGGRYEQYF.

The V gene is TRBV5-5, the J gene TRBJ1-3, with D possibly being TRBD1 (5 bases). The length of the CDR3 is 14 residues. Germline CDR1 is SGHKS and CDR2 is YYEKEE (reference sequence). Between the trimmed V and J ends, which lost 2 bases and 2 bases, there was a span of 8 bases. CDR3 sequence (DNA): TGTGCCAGCAGCTTTGCGGGGGCTGGAAACACCATATATTTT. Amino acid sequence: CASSFAGAGNTIYF.

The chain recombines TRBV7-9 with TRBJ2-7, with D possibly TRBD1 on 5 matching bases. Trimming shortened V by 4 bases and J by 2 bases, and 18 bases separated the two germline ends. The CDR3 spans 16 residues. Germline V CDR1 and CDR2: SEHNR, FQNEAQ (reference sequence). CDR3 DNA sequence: TGTGCCAGCAGCTCGACCAGGACACGGGTACCCTACGAGCAGTACTTC. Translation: CASSSTRTRVPYEQYF.

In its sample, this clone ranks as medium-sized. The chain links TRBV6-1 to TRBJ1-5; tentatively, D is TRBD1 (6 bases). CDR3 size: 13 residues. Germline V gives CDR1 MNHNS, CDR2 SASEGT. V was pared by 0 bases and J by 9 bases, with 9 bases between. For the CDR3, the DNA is TGTGCCAGCAGTGAAGCTAAGGGGGGGCCCCAGCATTTT. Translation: CASSEAKGGPQHF.

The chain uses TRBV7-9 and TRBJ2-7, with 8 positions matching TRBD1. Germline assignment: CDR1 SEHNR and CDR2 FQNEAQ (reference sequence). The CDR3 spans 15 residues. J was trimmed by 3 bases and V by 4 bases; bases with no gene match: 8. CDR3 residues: CASSSWGTGRYEQYF. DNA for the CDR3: TGTGCCAGCAGCTCCTGGGGGACAGGTCGCTACGAGCAGTACTTC.

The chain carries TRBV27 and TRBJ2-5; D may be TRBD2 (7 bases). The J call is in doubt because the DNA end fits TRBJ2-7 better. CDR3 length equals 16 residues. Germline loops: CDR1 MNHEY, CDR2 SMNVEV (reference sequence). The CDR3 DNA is TGTGCCAGCAGTTTATCGCAACAAGGGGGGGTCTACGAGCAGTACTTC. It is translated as CASSLSQQGGVYEQYF.

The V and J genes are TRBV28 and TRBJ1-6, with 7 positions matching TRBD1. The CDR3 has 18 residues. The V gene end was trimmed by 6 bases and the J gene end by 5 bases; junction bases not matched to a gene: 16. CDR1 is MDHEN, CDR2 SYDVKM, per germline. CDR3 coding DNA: TGTGCCAGCAGCCGAGGGGGCCCCTGGACACCTGATAATTCACCCCTCCACTTT. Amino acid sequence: CASSRGGPWTPDNSPLHF.

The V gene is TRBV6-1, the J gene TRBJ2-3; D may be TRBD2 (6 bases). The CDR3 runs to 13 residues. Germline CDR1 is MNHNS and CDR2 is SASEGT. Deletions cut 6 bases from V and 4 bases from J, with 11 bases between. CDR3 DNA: TGTGCCAGCAGAGCCGGCGGGGCAGATACGCAGTATTTT. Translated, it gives CASRAGGADTQYF.

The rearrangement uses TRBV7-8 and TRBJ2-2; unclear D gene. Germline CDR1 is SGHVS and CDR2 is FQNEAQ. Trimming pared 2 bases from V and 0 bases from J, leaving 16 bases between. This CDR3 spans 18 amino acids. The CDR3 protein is CASSLPVQARPNTGELFF. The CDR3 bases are TGTGCCAGCAGCTTACCTGTCCAGGCTAGACCGAACACCGGGGAGCTGTTTTTT.

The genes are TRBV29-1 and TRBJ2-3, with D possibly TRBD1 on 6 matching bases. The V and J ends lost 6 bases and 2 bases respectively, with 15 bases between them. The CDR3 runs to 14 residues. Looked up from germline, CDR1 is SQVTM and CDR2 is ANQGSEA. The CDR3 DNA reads TGCAGCGTCGTGGGACAAACCTTCACAGATACGCAGTATTTT. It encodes CSVVGQTFTDTQYF.

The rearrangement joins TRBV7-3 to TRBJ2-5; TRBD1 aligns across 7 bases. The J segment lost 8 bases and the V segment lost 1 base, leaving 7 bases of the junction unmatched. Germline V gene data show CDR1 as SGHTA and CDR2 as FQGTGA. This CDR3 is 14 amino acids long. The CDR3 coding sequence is TGTGCCAGCAGCTTAAGACAGGGCCAGGGTACCCAGTACTTC. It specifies CASSLRQGQGTQYF.

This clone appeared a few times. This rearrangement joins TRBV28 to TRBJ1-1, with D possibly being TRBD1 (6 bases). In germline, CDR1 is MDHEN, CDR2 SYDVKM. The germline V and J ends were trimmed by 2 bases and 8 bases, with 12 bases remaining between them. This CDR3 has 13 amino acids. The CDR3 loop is CASSLTTGLEAFF. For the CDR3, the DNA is TGTGCCAGCAGTTTAACCACAGGGTTGGAAGCTTTCTTT.

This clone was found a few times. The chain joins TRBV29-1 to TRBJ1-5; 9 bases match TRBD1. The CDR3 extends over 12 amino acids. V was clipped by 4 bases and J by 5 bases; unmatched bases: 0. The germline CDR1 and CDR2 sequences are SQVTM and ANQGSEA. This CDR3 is CSVGTGDQPQHF. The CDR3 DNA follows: TGCAGCGTTGGGACAGGGGATCAGCCCCAGCATTTT. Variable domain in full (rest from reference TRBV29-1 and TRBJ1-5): SAVISQKPSRDICQRGTSLTIQCQVDSQVTMMFWYRQQPGQSLTLIATANQGSEATYESGFVIDKFPISRPNLTFSTLTVSNMSPEDSSIYLCSVGTGDQPQHFGDGTRLSIL.

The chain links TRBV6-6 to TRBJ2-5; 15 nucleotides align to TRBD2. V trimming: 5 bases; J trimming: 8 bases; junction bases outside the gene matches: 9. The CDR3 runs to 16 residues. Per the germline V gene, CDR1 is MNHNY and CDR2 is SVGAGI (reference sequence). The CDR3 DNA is TGTGCCAGCAGTCAAGGGACTAGCGGGGGGCCGGGCACCCAGTACTTC. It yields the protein CASSQGTSGGPGTQYF.

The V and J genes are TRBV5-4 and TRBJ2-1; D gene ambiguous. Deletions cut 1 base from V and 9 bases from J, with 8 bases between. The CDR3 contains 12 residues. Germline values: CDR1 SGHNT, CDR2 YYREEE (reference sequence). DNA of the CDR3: TGTGCCAGCAGCTTGTTCGGCGGTGAGCAGTTCTTC. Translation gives CASSLFGGEQFF.

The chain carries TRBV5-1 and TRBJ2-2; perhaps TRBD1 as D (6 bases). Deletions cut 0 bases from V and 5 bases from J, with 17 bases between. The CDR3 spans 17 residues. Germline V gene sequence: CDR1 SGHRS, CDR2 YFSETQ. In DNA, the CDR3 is TGCGCCAGCAGCTTGGCCGGAGACAGGCTCCGAACCGGGGAGCTGTTTTTT. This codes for CASSLAGDRLRTGELFF.

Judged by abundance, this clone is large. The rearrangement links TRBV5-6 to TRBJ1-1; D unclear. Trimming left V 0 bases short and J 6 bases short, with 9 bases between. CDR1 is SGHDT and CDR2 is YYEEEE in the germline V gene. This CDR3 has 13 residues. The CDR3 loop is CASSLAGHSEAFF. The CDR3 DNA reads TGTGCCAGCAGCTTGGCCGGGCATTCTGAAGCTTTCTTT.

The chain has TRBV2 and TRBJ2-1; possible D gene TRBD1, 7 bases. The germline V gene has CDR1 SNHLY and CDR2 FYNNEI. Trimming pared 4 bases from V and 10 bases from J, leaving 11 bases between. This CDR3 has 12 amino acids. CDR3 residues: CASSGQGGEQFF. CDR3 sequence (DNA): TGTGCCAGCAGTGGACAGGGAGGAGAGCAGTTCTTC.

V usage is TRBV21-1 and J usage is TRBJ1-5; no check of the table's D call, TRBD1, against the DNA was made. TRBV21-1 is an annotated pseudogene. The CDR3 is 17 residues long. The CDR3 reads CASSTFVVTPNNQPQHF. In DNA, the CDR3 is TGTGCCAGCAGCACCTTCGTGGTTACACCAAACAATCAGCCCCAGCATTTT.

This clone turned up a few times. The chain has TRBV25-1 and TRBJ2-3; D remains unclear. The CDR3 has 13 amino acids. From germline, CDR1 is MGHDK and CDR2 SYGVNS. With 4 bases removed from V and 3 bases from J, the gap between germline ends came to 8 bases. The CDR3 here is CASSVIGTDTQYF. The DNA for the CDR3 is TGTGCCAGCAGTGTTATAGGGACAGATACGCAGTATTTT.

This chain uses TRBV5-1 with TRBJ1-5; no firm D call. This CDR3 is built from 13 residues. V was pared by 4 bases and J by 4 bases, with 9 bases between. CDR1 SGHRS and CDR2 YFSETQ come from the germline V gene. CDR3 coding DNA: TGCGCCAGCAGCGGTGACGGAAATCAGCCCCAGCATTTT. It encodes CASSGDGNQPQHF.

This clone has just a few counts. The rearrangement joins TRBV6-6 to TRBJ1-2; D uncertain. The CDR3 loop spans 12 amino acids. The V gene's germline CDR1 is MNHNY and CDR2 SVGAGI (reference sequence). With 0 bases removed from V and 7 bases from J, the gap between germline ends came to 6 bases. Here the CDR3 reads CASSYSQSGYTF. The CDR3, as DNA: TGTGCCAGCAGTTACTCTCAGAGTGGCTACACCTTC.